The sample holds many counts of the clone carrying this T cell receptor (beta chain). CDR1 LGHNA and CDR2 YSLEER come from the germline V gene. The V end was cut by 6 bases, the J end by 7 bases, with 13 bases between. The CDR3 extends over 13 amino acids. The TCR cDNA carried a universal primer site and UMIs from 5'RACE template switching. TCRdb redid the calling of the 5' RACE reads with MiXCR, one entry per CDR3 protein. The sample lists 310,000 or so distinct CDR3 sequences, more than 3% occurring once. The sample comes from a study of T cells after yellow fever vaccination. This receptor was identified in a man aged 18 to 29 who received the YFV17D yellow fever vaccine. This chain joins TRBV4-3 and TRBJ2-1; possible D gene TRBD2, 5 bases. The material was PBMCs, obtained on the day of the yellow fever booster vaccination. CDR3: CASSLETGNEQFF. In DNA, the CDR3 is TGCGCCAGCAGTCTAGAAACGGGGAATGAGCAGTTCTTC.